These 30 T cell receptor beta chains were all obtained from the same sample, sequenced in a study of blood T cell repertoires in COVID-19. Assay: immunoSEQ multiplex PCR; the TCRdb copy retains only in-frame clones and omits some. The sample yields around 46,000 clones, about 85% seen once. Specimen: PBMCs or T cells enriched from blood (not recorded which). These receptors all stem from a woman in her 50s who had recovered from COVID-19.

This CDR3 reads CASSLGTRPNEQFF. The CDR3 region has the DNA TGTGCCAGCAGTCTAGGGACTAGGCCCAATGAGCAGTTCTTC. The chain employs TRBV28 and TRBJ2-1, with 8 bases aligning to TRBD2. V lost 5 bases, J lost 6 bases, and 6 bases stayed unmatched. The CDR3 consists of 14 residues. The V gene's germline CDR1 is MDHEN and CDR2 SYDVKM.

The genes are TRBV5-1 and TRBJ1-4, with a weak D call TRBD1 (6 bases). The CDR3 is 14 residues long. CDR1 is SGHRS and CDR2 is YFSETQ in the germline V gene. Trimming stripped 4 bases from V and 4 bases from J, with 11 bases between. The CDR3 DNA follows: TGCGCCAGCAGCATAGGGGGTGGTAATGAAAAACTGTTTTTT. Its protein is CASSIGGGNEKLFF.

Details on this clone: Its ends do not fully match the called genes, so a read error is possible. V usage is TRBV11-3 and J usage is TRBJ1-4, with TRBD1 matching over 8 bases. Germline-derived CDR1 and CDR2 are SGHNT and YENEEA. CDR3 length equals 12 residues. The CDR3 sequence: CASSPNGQGWLF. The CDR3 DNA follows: TGTGCCAGCAGCCCGAATGGACAGGGTTGGCTTTTT.

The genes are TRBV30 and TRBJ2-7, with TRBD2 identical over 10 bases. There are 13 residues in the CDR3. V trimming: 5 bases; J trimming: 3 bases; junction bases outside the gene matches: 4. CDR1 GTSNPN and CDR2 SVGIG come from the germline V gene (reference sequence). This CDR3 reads CAWRTSGLYEQYF. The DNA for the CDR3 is TGTGCCTGGCGGACTAGCGGTCTCTACGAGCAGTACTTC. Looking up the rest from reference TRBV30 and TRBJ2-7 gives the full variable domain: SQTIHQWPATLVQPVGSPLSLECTVEGTSNPNLYWYRQAAGRGLQLLFYSVGIGQISSEVPQNLSASRPQDRQFILSSKKLLLSDSGFYLCAWRTSGLYEQYFGPGTRLTVT.

In DNA, the CDR3 is TGTGCCAGCAGTTACGACGGACAGTCAGTCCTCCACTTT. Amino acids: CASSYDGQSVLHF. The chain is built from TRBV6-2 or TRBV6-3 and TRBJ1-6, with D tentatively TRBD1 (6 bases). Germline CDR1 MNHEY, CDR2 SVGEGT. The V and J ends lost 2 bases and 15 bases respectively, with 14 bases between them. The CDR3 loop spans 13 amino acids.

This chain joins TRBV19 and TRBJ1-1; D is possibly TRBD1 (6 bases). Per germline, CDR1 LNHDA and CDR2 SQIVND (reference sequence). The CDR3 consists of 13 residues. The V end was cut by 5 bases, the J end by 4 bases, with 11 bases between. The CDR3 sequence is CASSEGGGTEAFF. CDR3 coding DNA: TGTGCCAGTAGTGAGGGGGGGGGCACTGAAGCTTTCTTT.

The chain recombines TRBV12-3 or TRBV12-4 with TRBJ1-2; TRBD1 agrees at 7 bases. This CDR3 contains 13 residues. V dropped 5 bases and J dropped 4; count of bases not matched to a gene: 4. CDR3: CASSGGTAYGYTF. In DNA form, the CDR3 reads TGTGCCAGCAGTGGGGGGACAGCCTATGGCTACACCTTC.

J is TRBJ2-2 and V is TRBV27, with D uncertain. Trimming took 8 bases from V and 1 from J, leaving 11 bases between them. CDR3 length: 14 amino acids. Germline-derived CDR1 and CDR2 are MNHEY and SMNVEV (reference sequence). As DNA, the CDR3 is TGTGCCAGCCGCCGCAGTGGGAACACCGGGGAGCTGTTTTTT. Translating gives CASRRSGNTGELFF.

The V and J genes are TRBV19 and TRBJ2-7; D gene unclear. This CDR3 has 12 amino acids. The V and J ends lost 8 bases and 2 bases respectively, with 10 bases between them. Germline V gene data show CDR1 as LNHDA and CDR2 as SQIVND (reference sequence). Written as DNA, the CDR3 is TGTGCCAGTTCTGGCAGAACCTACGAGCAGTACTTC. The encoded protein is CASSGRTYEQYF.

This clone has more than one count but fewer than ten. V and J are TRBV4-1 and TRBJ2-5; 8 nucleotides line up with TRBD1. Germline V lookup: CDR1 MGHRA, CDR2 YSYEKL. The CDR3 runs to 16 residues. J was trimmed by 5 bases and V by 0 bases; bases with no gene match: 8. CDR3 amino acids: CASSQDPGQGWETQYF. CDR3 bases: TGCGCCAGCAGCCAAGATCCAGGACAGGGCTGGGAGACCCAGTACTTC.

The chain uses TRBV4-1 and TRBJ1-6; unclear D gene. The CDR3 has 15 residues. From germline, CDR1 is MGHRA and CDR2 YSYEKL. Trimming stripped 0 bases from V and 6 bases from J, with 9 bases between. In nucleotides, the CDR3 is TGCGCCAGCAGCCAAGAAGGAGGGTCTAATTCACCCCTCCACTTT. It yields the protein CASSQEGGSNSPLHF.

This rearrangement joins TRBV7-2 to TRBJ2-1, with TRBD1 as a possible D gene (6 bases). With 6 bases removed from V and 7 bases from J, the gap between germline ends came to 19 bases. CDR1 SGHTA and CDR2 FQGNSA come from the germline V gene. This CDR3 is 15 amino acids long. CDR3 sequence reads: CASSGSGGRWNEQFF. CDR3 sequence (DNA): TGTGCCAGCAGTGGCTCTGGGGGCAGGTGGAATGAGCAGTTCTTC.

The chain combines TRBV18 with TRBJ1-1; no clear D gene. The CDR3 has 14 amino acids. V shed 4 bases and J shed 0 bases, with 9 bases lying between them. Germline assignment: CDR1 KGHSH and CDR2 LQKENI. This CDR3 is CASSLIEMNTEAFF. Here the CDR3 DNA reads TGTGCCAGCTCACTTATTGAGATGAACACTGAAGCTTTCTTT.

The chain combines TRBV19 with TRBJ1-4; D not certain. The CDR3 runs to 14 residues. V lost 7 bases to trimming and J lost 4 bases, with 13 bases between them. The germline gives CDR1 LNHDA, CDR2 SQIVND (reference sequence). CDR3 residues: CASTQRRGNEKLFF. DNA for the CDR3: TGTGCCAGTACCCAAAGGCGGGGTAATGAAAAACTGTTTTTT.

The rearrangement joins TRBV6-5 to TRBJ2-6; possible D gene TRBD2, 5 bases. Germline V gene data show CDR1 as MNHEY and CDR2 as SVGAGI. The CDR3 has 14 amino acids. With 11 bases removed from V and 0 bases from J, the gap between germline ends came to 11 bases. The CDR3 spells CASGGDSGANVLTF. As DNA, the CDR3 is TGTGCCTCCGGAGGAGACTCTGGGGCCAACGTCCTGACTTTC.

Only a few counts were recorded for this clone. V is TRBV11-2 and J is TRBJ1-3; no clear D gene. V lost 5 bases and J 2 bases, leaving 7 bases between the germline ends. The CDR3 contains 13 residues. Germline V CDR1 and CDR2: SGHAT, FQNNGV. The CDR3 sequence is CASSPGAGNTIYF. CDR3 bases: TGTGCCAGCAGCCCAGGTGCTGGAAACACCATATATTTT.

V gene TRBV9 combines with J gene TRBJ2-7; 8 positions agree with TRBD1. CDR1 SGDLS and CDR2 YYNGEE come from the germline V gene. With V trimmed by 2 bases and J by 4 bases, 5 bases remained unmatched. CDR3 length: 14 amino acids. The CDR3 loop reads CASSVTGAAYEQYF. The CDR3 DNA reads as TGTGCCAGCAGCGTGACAGGGGCGGCTTACGAGCAGTACTTC.

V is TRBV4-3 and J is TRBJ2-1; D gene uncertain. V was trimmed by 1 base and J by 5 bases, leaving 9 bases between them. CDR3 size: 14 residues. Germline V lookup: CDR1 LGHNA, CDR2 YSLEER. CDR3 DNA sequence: TGCGCCAGCAGCCAAGCCCCCGGAGACAATGAGCAGTTCTTC. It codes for CASSQAPGDNEQFF.

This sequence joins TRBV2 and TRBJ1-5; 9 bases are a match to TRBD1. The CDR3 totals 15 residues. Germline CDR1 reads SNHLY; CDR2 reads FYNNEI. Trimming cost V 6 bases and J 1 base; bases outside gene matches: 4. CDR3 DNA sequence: TGTGCCAGCAGAGGGGACAGGGCAAGCAATCAGCCCCAGCATTTT. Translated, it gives CASRGDRASNQPQHF.

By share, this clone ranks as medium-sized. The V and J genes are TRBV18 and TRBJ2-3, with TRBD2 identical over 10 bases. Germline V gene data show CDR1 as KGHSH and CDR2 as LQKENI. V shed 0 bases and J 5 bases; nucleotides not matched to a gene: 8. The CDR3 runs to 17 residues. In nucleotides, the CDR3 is TGTGCCAGCTCACCACCGCGCCTAGCGGGGGTTGGAGATACGCAGTATTTT. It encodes CASSPPRLAGVGDTQYF.

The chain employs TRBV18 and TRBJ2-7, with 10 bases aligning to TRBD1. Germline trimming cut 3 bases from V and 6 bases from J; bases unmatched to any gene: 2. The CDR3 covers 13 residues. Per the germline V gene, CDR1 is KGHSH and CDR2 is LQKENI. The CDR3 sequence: CASSPGQGTEQYF. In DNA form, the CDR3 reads TGTGCCAGCTCACCGGGACAGGGGACCGAGCAGTACTTC.

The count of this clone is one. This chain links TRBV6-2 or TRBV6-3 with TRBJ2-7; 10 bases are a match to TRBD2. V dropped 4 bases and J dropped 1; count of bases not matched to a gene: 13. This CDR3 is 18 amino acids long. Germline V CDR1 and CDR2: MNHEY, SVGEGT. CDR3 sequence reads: CASSSWLALAGSSYEQYF. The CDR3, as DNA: TGTGCCAGCAGTTCCTGGTTAGCACTAGCGGGGTCATCCTACGAGCAGTACTTC.

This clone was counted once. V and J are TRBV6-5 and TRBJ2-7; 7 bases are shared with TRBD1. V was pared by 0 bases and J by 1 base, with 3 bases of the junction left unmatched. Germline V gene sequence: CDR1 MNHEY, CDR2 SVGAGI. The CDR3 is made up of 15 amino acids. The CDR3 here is CASSYSPGQSYEQYF. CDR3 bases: TGTGCCAGCAGTTACTCTCCGGGACAGTCCTACGAGCAGTACTTC.

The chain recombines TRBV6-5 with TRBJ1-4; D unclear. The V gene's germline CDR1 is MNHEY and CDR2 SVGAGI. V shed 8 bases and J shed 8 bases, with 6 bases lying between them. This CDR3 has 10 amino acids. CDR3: CASLAEKLFF. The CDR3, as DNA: TGTGCCAGCTTAGCCGAAAAACTGTTTTTT.

Here the CDR3 reads CATSRVLGGLDEQFF. CDR3 DNA sequence: TGTGCCACCAGCAGAGTCCTGGGGGGGTTGGATGAGCAGTTCTTC. This sequence joins TRBV15 and TRBJ2-1; TRBD2 aligns across 7 bases. The trim removed 1 base at V and 8 bases at J, leaving 8 bases unmatched. CDR1 LNHNV and CDR2 YYDKDF come from the germline V gene (reference sequence). The CDR3 runs 15 residues.

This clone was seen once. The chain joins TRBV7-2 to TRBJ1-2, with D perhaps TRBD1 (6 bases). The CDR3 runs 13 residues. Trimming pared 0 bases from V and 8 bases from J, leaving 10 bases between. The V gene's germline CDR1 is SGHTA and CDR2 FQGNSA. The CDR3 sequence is CASSLARGRGYTF. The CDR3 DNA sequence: TGTGCCAGCAGCTTAGCTAGGGGGAGAGGCTACACCTTC.

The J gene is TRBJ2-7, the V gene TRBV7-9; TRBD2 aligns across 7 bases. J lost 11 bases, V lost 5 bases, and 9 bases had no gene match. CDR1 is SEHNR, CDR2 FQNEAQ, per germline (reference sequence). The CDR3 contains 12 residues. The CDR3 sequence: CASSPPGGREYF. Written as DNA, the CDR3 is TGTGCCAGCAGCCCCCCGGGAGGAAGGGAGTACTTC.

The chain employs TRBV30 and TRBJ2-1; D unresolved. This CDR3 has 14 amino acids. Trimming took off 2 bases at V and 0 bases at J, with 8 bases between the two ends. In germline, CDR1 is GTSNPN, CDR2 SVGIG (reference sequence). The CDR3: CAWSKSSSYNEQFF. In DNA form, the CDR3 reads TGTGCCTGGAGTAAGTCGAGCTCCTACAATGAGCAGTTCTTC.

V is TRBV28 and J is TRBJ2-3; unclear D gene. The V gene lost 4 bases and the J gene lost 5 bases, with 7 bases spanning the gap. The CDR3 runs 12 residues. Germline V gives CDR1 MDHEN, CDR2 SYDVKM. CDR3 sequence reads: CASSYFLDTQYF. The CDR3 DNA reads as TGTGCCAGCAGTTATTTCTTAGATACGCAGTATTTT.

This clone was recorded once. CDR3 nucleotide sequence: TGTGCCAGCAGCGCCCGGGACAGGGTTTCCCAGTATGGCTACACCTTC. It specifies CASSARDRVSQYGYTF. The rearrangement joins TRBV7-2 to TRBJ1-2, with 9 bases lining up with TRBD1. This CDR3 is built from 16 residues. Germline V lookup: CDR1 SGHTA, CDR2 FQGNSA. V shed 5 bases, J shed 5 bases, and the junction held 12 bases outside the gene matches.